What follows are 4 T cell receptor beta chains derived from one specimen sequenced in a study of shared clonotypes between healthy human individuals. Produced via immunoSEQ multiplex PCR; TCRdb's table is partial and in-frame only. The sample gives 2 million to 2.5 million clones, about nine tenths of which show up once; approximately 0.41% is in the top ten. The material sequenced was naive CD4+ T cells from PBMCs. The subset was: CD45RA+ positively selected. The receptors derive from a man aged 18-30 years in good health. Some clones in this sample may be carry-over from other donors' samples.

The CDR3, as DNA: TGTGCAATCCGGGACAGGGACGAGCAGTACTTC. Translating gives CAIRDRDEQYF. V gene TRBV28 combines with J gene TRBJ2-7, with 9 bases lining up with TRBD1. CDR1 and CDR2 (germline): MDHEN, SYDVKM. This CDR3 is 11 amino acids long.

The rearrangement uses TRBV9 and TRBJ1-5; unclear D gene. This CDR3 is 15 amino acids long. Germline values: CDR1 SGDLS, CDR2 YYNGEE. The ends were cut back, 4 bases at V and 4 bases at J, with 15 bases in the middle. The CDR3 nucleotides are TGTGCCAGCAGCCCCGACGGGTCTCGGAATCAGCCCCAGCATTTT. Translated, it gives CASSPDGSRNQPQHF.

This chain joins TRBV28 and TRBJ2-1; 9 nucleotides agree with TRBD2. The CDR3 covers 17 residues. Germline lookup yields CDR1 MDHEN and CDR2 SYDVKM. V lost 0 bases and J lost 7; bases outside the gene matches: 10. The CDR3 spells CASSLWSLAGFGNEQFF. CDR3 coding DNA: TGTGCCAGCAGTTTATGGTCGCTAGCGGGATTTGGGAATGAGCAGTTCTTC.

The J gene is TRBJ1-3, the V gene TRBV5-4; TRBD1 aligns across 9 bases. With V trimmed by 4 bases and J by 0 bases, 2 bases remained unmatched. From germline, CDR1 is SGHNT and CDR2 YYREEE (reference sequence). The CDR3 has 15 residues. This CDR3 is CASSVQGASGNTIYF. The CDR3 DNA reads TGTGCCAGCAGCGTACAGGGGGCCTCTGGAAACACCATATATTTT.